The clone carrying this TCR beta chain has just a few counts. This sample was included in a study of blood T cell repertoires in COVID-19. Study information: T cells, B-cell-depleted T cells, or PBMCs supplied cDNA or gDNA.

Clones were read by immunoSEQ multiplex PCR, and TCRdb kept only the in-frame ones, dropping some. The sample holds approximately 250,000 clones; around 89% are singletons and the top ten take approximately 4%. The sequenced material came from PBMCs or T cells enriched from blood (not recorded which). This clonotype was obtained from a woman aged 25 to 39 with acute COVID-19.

CDR3 sequence: CSDRDSPTDTQYF. The CDR3, as DNA: TGCAGCGACCGGGACAGCCCCACAGATACGCAGTATTTT. The chain joins TRBV29-1 to TRBJ2-3; 7 bases agree with TRBD1. J was trimmed by 2 bases and V by 7 bases; bases with no gene match: 6. Germline CDR1 SQVTM, CDR2 ANQGSEA. CDR3 length equals 13 residues.